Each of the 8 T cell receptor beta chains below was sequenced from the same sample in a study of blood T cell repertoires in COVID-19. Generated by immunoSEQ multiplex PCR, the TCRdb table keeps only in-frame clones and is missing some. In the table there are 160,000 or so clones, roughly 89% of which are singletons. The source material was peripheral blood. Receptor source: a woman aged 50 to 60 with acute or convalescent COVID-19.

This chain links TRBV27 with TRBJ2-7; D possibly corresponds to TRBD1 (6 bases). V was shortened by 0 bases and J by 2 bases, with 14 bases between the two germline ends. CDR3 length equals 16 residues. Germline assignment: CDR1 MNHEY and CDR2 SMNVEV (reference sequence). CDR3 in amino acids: CASSLSYTGYTYEQYF. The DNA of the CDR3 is TGTGCCAGCAGTTTATCGTATACAGGGTATACCTACGAGCAGTACTTC.

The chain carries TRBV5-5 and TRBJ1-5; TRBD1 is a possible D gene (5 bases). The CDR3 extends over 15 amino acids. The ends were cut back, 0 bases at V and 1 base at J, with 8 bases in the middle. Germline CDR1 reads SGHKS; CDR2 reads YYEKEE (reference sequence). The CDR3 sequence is CASSLEGWSNQPQHF. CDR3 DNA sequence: TGTGCCAGCAGCTTGGAGGGGTGGAGCAATCAGCCCCAGCATTTT.

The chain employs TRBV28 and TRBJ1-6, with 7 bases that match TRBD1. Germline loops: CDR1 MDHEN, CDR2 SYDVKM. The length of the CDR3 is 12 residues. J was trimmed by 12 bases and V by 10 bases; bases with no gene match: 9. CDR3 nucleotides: TGTGCCACACATACAGGGGTAGGACCCCTCCACTTT. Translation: CATHTGVGPLHF.

The chain's CDR3 is CASRGTPFSTDTQYF. The CDR3 nucleotides are TGTGCCAGCAGGGGGACACCATTTAGCACAGATACGCAGTATTTT. V is TRBV6-5 and J is TRBJ2-3, with D perhaps TRBD1 (6 bases). The CDR3 totals 15 residues. Germline V gene data show CDR1 as MNHEY and CDR2 as SVGAGI. Trimming cost V 6 bases and J 0 bases, with 13 bases left between them.

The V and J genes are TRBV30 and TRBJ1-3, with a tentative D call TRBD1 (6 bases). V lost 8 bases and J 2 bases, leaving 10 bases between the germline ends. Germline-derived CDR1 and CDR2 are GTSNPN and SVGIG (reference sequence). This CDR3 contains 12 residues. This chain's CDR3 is CATRGTGNTIYF. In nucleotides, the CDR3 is TGTGCCACAAGGGGGACTGGAAACACCATATATTTT. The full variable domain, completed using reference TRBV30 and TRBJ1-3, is SQTIHQWPATLVQPVGSPLSLECTVEGTSNPNLYWYRQAAGRGLQLLFYSVGIGQISSEVPQNLSASRPQDRQFILSSKKLLLSDSGFYLCATRGTGNTIYFGEGSWLTVV.

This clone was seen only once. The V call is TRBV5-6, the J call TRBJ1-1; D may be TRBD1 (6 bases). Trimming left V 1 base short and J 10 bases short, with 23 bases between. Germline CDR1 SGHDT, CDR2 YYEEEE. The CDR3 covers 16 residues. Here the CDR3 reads CASSLRTGRRGNGAFF. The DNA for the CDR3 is TGTGCCAGCAGCTTGAGAACAGGGCGAAGGGGGAACGGAGCTTTCTTT.

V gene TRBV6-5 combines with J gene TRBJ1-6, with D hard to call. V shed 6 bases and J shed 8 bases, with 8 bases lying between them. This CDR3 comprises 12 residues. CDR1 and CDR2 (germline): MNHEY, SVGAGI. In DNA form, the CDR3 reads TGTGCCAGCAGCCGAGTAGATTCACCCCTCCACTTT. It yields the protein CASSRVDSPLHF.

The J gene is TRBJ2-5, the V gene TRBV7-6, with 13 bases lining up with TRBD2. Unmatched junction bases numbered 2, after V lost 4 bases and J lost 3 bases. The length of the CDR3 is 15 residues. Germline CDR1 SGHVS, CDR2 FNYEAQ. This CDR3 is CASSSGLAGEETQYF. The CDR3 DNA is TGTGCCAGCAGCTCCGGACTAGCGGGGGAAGAGACCCAGTACTTC.